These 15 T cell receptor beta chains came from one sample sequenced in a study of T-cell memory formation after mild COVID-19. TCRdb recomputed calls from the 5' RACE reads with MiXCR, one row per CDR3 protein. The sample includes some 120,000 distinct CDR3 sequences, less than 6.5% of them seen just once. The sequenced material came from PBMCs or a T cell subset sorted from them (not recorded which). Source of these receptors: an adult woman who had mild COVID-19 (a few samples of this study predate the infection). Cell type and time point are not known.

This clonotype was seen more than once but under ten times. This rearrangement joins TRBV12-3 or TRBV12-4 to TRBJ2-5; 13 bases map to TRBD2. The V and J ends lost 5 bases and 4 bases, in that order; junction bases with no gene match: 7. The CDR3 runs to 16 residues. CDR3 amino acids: CASSHRLAGGRETQYF. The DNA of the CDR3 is TGTGCCAGCAGTCATCGACTAGCGGGGGGTAGAGAGACCCAGTACTTC.

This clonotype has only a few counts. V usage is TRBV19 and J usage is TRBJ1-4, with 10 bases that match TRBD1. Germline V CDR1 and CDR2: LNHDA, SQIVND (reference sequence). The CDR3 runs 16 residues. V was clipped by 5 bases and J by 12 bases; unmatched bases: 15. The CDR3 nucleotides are TGTGCCAGTAGTGTGGACAGGGGGATCTATGAAAATGAACTGTTTTTT. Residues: CASSVDRGIYENELFF.

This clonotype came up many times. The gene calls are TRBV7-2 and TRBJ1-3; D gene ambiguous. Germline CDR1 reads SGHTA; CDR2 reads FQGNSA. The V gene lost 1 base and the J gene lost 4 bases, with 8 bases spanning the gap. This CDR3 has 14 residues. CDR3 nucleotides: TGTGCCAGCAGCTTAGTGGGGAACGGAAACACCATATATTTT. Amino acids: CASSLVGNGNTIYF.

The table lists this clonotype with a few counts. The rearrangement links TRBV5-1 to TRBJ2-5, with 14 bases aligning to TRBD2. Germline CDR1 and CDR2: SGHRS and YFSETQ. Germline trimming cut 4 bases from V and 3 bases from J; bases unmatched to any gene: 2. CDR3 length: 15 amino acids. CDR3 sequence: CASSQGLAGEETQYF. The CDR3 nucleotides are TGCGCCAGCAGCCAGGGACTAGCGGGGGAAGAGACCCAGTACTTC.

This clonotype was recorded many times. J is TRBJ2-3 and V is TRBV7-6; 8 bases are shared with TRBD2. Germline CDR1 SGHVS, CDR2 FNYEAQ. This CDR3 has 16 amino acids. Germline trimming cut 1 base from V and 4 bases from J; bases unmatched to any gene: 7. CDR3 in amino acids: CASSLGRRGGADTQYF. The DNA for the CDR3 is TGTGCCAGCAGCTTAGGACGTCGGGGGGGAGCAGATACGCAGTATTTT.

The CDR3 region is CSVAWGRRPYEQYF. The CDR3 coding sequence is TGCAGCGTTGCGTGGGGCAGGAGACCCTACGAGCAGTACTTC. V gene TRBV29-1 combines with J gene TRBJ2-7; D is perhaps TRBD1 (5 bases). The ends were cut back, 4 bases at V and 2 bases at J, with 15 bases in the middle. Germline lookup yields CDR1 SQVTM and CDR2 ANQGSEA. The length of the CDR3 is 14 residues.

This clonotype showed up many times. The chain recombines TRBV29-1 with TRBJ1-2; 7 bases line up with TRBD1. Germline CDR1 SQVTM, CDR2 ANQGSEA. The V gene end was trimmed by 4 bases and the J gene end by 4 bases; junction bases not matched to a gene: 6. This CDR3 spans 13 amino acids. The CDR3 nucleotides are TGCAGCGTTGCCTCGGACAGGTTCTATGGCTACACCTTC. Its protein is CSVASDRFYGYTF.

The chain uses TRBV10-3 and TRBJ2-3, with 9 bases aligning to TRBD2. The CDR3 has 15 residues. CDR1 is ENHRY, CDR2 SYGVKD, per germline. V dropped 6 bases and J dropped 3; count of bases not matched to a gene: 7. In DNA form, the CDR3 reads TGTGCCATCAGCGGCGGGCTAGCGGGAACAGATACGCAGTATTTT. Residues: CAISGGLAGTDTQYF.

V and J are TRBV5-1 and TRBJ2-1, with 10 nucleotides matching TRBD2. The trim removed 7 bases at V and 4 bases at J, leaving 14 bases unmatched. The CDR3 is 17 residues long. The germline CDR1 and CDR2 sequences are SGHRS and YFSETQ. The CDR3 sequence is CASEKASGGPGYNEQFF. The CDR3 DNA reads TGCGCCAGCGAGAAAGCTAGCGGGGGACCCGGTTACAATGAGCAGTTCTTC.

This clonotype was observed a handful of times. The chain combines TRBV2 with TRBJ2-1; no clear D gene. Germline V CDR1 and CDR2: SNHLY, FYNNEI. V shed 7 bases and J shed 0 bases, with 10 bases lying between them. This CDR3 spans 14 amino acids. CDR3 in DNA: TGTGCCAGCAAGTTGGGAAACTCCTACAATGAGCAGTTCTTC. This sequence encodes CASKLGNSYNEQFF.

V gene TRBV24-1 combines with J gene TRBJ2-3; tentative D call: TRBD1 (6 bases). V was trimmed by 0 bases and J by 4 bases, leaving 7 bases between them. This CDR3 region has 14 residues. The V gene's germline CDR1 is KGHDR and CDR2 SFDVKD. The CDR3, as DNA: TGTGCCACCAGTGATTTGCAGGGGTCAGATACGCAGTATTTT. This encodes CATSDLQGSDTQYF.

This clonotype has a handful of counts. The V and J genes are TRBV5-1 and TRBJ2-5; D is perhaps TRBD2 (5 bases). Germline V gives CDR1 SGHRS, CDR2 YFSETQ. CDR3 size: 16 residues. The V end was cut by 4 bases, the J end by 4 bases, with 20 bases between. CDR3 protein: CASSRIIAGGGETQYF. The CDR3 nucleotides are TGCGCCAGCAGCCGAATAATTGCAGGAGGAGGAGAGACCCAGTACTTC.

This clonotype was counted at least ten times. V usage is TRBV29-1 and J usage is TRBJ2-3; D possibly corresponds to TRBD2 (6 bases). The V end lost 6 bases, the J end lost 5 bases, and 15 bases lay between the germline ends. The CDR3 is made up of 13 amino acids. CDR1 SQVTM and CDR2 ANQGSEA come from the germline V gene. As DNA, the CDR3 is TGCAGCGTACTTCAGGGAGGTAAAGATACGCAGTATTTT. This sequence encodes CSVLQGGKDTQYF.

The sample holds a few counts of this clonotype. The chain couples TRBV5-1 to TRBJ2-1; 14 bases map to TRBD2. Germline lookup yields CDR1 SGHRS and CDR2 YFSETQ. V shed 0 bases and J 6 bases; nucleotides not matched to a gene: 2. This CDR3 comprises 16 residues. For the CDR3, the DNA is TGCGCCAGCAGCTTGGTGACTAGCGGGAGGGCCAATGAGCAGTTCTTC. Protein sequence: CASSLVTSGRANEQFF.

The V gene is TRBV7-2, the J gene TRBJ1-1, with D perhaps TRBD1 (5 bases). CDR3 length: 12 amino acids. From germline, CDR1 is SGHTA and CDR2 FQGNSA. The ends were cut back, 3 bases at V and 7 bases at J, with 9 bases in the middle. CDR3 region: CASSFGRVEAFF. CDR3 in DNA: TGTGCCAGCAGCTTCGGCAGGGTTGAAGCTTTCTTT.